A single sample gave rise to the 32 T cell receptor beta chains below, sequenced in a study of Ad26.COV2.S vaccination and SARS-CoV-2 variants. Sequenced by immunoSEQ multiplex PCR; TCRdb stores in-frame clones only, minus some. The sample holds hundreds of thousands of clones, 80% to 90% seen once. Treatment specified: roughly 18 received Ad26.COV2.S at low or high dose, single or two shots; 5 received placebo; per-sample allocation not given. Sampling took place 63 days after the first vaccine or placebo injection. This material consisted of peripheral blood, taken in a trial of Ad26.COV2.S vaccine versus placebo. These receptors were taken from a person aged 18-60 years who received the Ad26.COV2.S COVID-19 vaccine or a placebo.

In regard to this clone: This sample includes further DNA sequences coding for the same CDR3. The rearrangement uses TRBV28 and TRBJ1-5; 9 bases align to TRBD1. CDR1 and CDR2 from the germline V gene are MDHEN and SYDVKM. V was pared by 4 bases and J by 4 bases, with 2 bases of the junction left unmatched. CDR3 length: 14 amino acids. CDR3 coding DNA: TGTGCCAGCAGTTCGGGGACAGGGAATCAGCCCCAGCATTTT. As protein: CASSSGTGNQPQHF.

This chain connects TRBV6-6 to TRBJ2-7, with 10 nucleotides matching TRBD1. The germline gives CDR1 MNHNY, CDR2 SVGAGI (reference sequence). This CDR3 contains 14 residues. V was clipped by 6 bases and J by 6 bases; unmatched bases: 8. The CDR3 reads CASRGQGRIREQYF. DNA for the CDR3: TGTGCCAGCAGGGGACAGGGGAGGATCCGCGAGCAGTACTTC.

The V gene is TRBV24-1, the J gene TRBJ1-4; perhaps TRBD1 as D (6 bases). The CDR3 has 15 amino acids. CDR1 and CDR2 (germline): KGHDR, SFDVKD. Trimming shortened V by 4 bases and J by 7 bases, and 15 bases separated the two germline ends. The CDR3: CATSEPTGLGEKLFF. Here the CDR3 DNA reads TGTGCCACCAGTGAACCCACAGGGCTGGGTGAAAAACTGTTTTTT.

The rearrangement links TRBV5-4 to TRBJ1-1; 7 positions match TRBD1. This CDR3 is built from 13 residues. The V and J ends lost 3 bases and 1 base, in that order; junction bases with no gene match: 0. Germline-derived CDR1 and CDR2 are SGHNT and YYREEE (reference sequence). In DNA form, the CDR3 reads TGTGCCAGCAGCTGGGACAGGAACACTGAAGCTTTCTTT. Residues: CASSWDRNTEAFF.

The CDR3 loop is CASSQSTDTQYF. In DNA form, the CDR3 reads TGCGCCAGCAGCCAGAGCACAGATACGCAGTATTTT. This sequence joins TRBV5-1 and TRBJ2-3; D is unresolved. The CDR3 sequence is 12 residues long. V was pared by 4 bases and J by 0 bases, with 3 bases between. Germline V gene lookup returns CDR1 SGHRS and CDR2 YFSETQ.

The genes are TRBV7-6 and TRBJ2-7; 11 bases agree with TRBD1. This CDR3 is 15 amino acids long. Germline CDR1 and CDR2: SGHVS and FNYEAQ. After removal of 6 bases from V and 6 bases from J, the junction contained 10 bases not matched to a gene. CDR3 protein: CASSRGTGGLIEQYF. DNA for the CDR3: TGTGCCAGCAGTAGAGGGACAGGGGGATTGATCGAGCAGTACTTC. Full variable domain (missing parts from reference TRBV7-6 and TRBJ2-7): GAGVSQSPRYKVTKRGQDVALRCDPISGHVSLYWYRQALGQGPEFLTYFNYEAQQDKSGLPNDRFSAERPEGSISTLTIQRTEQRDSAMYRCASSRGTGGLIEQYFGPGTRLTVT.

As to this clone: The sample carries other DNA sequences with the same CDR3. The chain joins TRBV5-1 to TRBJ2-3; 11 positions agree with TRBD2. J lost 5 bases, V lost 0 bases, and 2 bases had no gene match. Per germline, CDR1 SGHRS and CDR2 YFSETQ. The CDR3 is made up of 15 amino acids. The DNA of the CDR3 is TGCGCCAGCAGCTTGGGACTAGCGGGGTTAGATACGCAGTATTTT. Translating it yields CASSLGLAGLDTQYF.

The J gene is TRBJ2-1, the V gene TRBV5-4; D might be TRBD2 (6 bases). This CDR3 has 16 residues. With 4 bases removed from V and 7 bases from J, the gap between germline ends came to 21 bases. The V gene's germline CDR1 is SGHNT and CDR2 YYREEE (reference sequence). The CDR3 sequence is CASSGGIGTATNEQFF. CDR3 nucleotide sequence: TGTGCCAGCAGCGGGGGAATCGGGACTGCGACGAATGAGCAGTTCTTC.

The CDR3 here is CASSLGGGSDYGYTF. CDR3 DNA: TGTGCCAGCAGTTTGGGCGGGGGGTCTGACTATGGCTACACCTTC. The chain links TRBV27 to TRBJ1-2; D is perhaps TRBD1 (5 bases). CDR3 length equals 15 residues. Trimming removed 3 bases at V and 3 bases at J, with 14 bases between. CDR1 is MNHEY, CDR2 SMNVEV, per germline (reference sequence).

The V gene is TRBV9, the J gene TRBJ2-7; possibly TRBD1 for D (6 bases). Germline values: CDR1 SGDLS, CDR2 YYNGEE. With 3 bases removed from V and 2 bases from J, the gap between germline ends came to 12 bases. This CDR3 contains 14 residues. DNA for the CDR3: TGTGCCAGCAGCGCGCCGGACAGAGCCTACGAGCAGTACTTC. The encoded protein is CASSAPDRAYEQYF.

This chain joins TRBV28 and TRBJ1-2; weak D call: TRBD1 (5 bases). The CDR3 contains 16 residues. Per the germline V gene, CDR1 is MDHEN and CDR2 is SYDVKM. V was trimmed by 4 bases and J by 5 bases, leaving 20 bases between them. The CDR3 region has the DNA TGTGCCAGCAGTTCCTCCAATCCTGGGACTGGTTATGGCTACACCTTC. Amino acid sequence: CASSSSNPGTGYGYTF.

This clone was seen a handful of times. The chain has TRBV28 and TRBJ1-6, with 8 bases matching TRBD1. The junction had 10 bases not matched to a gene; V was cut back by 5 bases and J by 10 bases. There are 15 residues in the CDR3. Germline V gene data show CDR1 as MDHEN and CDR2 as SYDVKM. CDR3 amino acids: CASSAHTGGRSPLHF. CDR3 in DNA: TGTGCCAGCAGTGCGCACACAGGGGGTCGATCACCCCTCCACTTT.

This chain uses TRBV7-8 with TRBJ2-5; D not certain. CDR1 and CDR2 from the germline V gene are SGHVS and FQNEAQ. The CDR3 totals 17 residues. Deletions cut 3 bases from V and 5 bases from J, with 22 bases between. This chain's CDR3 is CASSFKDGPLTEETQYF. The CDR3 DNA follows: TGTGCCAGCAGCTTTAAGGACGGCCCGCTAACGGAGGAGACCCAGTACTTC.

The chain links TRBV19 to TRBJ1-1, with D perhaps matching TRBD1 (6 bases). V lost 5 bases and J lost 5, with 15 bases in between. This CDR3 contains 14 residues. Germline V lookup: CDR1 LNHDA, CDR2 SQIVND (reference sequence). CDR3 loop: CASSADRRTTEAFF. CDR3 DNA: TGTGCCAGTAGTGCAGACAGGCGAACGACTGAAGCTTTCTTT.

V usage is TRBV21-1 and J usage is TRBJ1-3; the D call in the table, TRBD1, was not verified against the DNA. TRBV21-1 is a recognized pseudogene. The CDR3 length is 14 residues. The DNA of the CDR3 is TGTGCCAGCAGCGTACAGGGGTCTGGAAACACCATATATTTT. It codes for CASSVQGSGNTIYF.

Comments on this clone: This may be a read error, as it is one base from a much larger clone. Other DNA sequences in this specimen translate into the identical CDR3. The J gene is TRBJ1-2, the V gene TRBV7-2; 7 bases are a match to TRBD1. V shed 0 bases and J 2 bases; nucleotides not matched to a gene: 0. This CDR3 contains 14 residues. Per germline, CDR1 SGHTA and CDR2 FQGNSA. The CDR3 spells CASSLAGQNYGYTF. The CDR3 nucleotides are TGTGCCAGCAGCTTAGCGGGACAGAACTATGGCTACACCTTC.

The V gene is TRBV3-1 (or the pseudogene TRBV3-2), the J gene TRBJ1-3; 10 bases agree with TRBD1. CDR3 length: 16 amino acids. V gave up 4 bases and J gave up 4 bases; unmatched junction bases: 7. Germline-derived CDR1 and CDR2 are LGHDT and YNNKEL (reference sequence). DNA of the CDR3: TGTGCCAGCAGCCCTCCCGGGACAGGGGTGGGAAACACCATATATTTT. Amino acids: CASSPPGTGVGNTIYF.

For this clone: The identical CDR3 is also encoded by other nucleotide sequences in the sample. The J gene is TRBJ2-3, the V gene TRBV9, with D hard to call. Trimming took 0 bases from V and 0 from J, leaving 2 bases between them. The CDR3 totals 13 residues. CDR1 and CDR2 from the germline V gene are SGDLS and YYNGEE. The CDR3 loop reads CASSVVSTDTQYF. The CDR3 DNA reads TGTGCCAGCAGCGTAGTGAGCACAGATACGCAGTATTTT.

The rearrangement uses TRBV19 and TRBJ1-6; perhaps TRBD1 as D (5 bases). Per germline, CDR1 LNHDA and CDR2 SQIVND (reference sequence). The ends were cut back, 9 bases at V and 9 bases at J, with 12 bases in the middle. CDR3 length equals 12 residues. The CDR3 here is CASRNGGSPLHF. The CDR3 DNA follows: TGTGCCAGCAGAAACGGGGGTTCACCCCTCCACTTT.

This rearrangement joins TRBV7-2 to TRBJ1-2; D is undetermined. Per the germline V gene, CDR1 is SGHTA and CDR2 is FQGNSA. The CDR3 covers 13 residues. V was shortened by 5 bases and J by 6 bases, with 13 bases between the two germline ends. CDR3 coding DNA: TGTGCCAGCAGCCGAGGGAGGGTTGATGGCTACACCTTC. Amino acid sequence: CASSRGRVDGYTF.

The rearrangement uses TRBV5-4 and TRBJ1-4, with a weak D call TRBD1 (5 bases). Germline lookup yields CDR1 SGHNT and CDR2 YYREEE (reference sequence). The V gene lost 0 bases and the J gene lost 1 base, with 7 bases spanning the gap. CDR3 size: 15 residues. CDR3 coding DNA: TGTGCCAGCAGCTTGGTGGGGGAAACTAATGAAAAACTGTTTTTT. It translates to CASSLVGETNEKLFF. Full variable domain (remainder filled in from reference TRBV5-4 and TRBJ1-4): ETGVTQSPTHLIKTRGQQVTLRCSSQSGHNTVSWYQQALGQGPQFIFQYYREEENGRGNFPPRFSGLQFPNYSSELNVNALELDDSALYLCASSLVGETNEKLFFGSGTQLSVL.

The V call is TRBV7-2, the J call TRBJ1-2, with D maybe TRBD1 (5 bases). Trimming stripped 4 bases from V and 0 bases from J, with 21 bases between. Germline V lookup: CDR1 SGHTA, CDR2 FQGNSA. This CDR3 has 18 amino acids. The CDR3 is CASSSAGTYSYTNYGYTF. CDR3 coding DNA: TGTGCCAGCAGCTCTGCCGGGACCTACTCCTATACTAACTATGGCTACACCTTC.

In its sample, this clone was seen a few times. The rearrangement uses TRBV25-1 and TRBJ1-4, with no clear D. This CDR3 region has 11 residues. Germline V gives CDR1 MGHDK, CDR2 SYGVNS. The V end was cut by 2 bases, the J end by 9 bases, with 4 bases between. CDR3 bases: TGTGCCAGCAGTGAAGGGCAAAAACTGTTTTTT. Translation: CASSEGQKLFF.

This chain joins TRBV5-5 and TRBJ2-1; D gene uncertain. This CDR3 is 13 amino acids long. V was trimmed by 2 bases and J by 9 bases, leaving 12 bases between them. Germline CDR1 SGHKS, CDR2 YYEKEE (reference sequence). The CDR3 is CASSLTGRSEQFF. CDR3 nucleotides: TGTGCCAGCAGCTTAACGGGTAGGTCTGAGCAGTTCTTC.

The V and J genes are TRBV5-6 and TRBJ1-2; D gene uncertain. V gave up 4 bases and J gave up 8 bases, with 12 bases separating them. The CDR3 is 12 residues long. Germline CDR1 and CDR2: SGHDT and YYEEEE. The CDR3 sequence: CASSVARYGYTF. The CDR3 nucleotides are TGTGCCAGCAGCGTGGCGCGTTACGGCTACACCTTC.

The V and J genes are TRBV24-1 and TRBJ2-1, with D perhaps assigned TRBD1 or TRBD2 (5 bases each). Per germline, CDR1 KGHDR and CDR2 SFDVKD. The CDR3 length is 17 residues. V was clipped by 3 bases and J by 0 bases, with 14 bases between them. This CDR3 is CATSDPRGRSSYNEQFF. The CDR3 DNA follows: TGTGCCACCAGTGATCCCCGGGGCCGCAGCTCCTACAATGAGCAGTTCTTC.

This clone was recorded a few times. The V call is TRBV6-4, the J call TRBJ2-3; D perhaps matches TRBD1 (5 bases). Germline-derived CDR1 and CDR2 are MRHNA and SNTAGT. The CDR3 loop spans 13 amino acids. V lost 8 bases and J lost 2, with 11 bases in between. The CDR3 nucleotides are TGTGCCAGCGGAAATGGACACACAGATACGCAGTATTTT. It yields the protein CASGNGHTDTQYF.

This chain connects TRBV13 to TRBJ2-1, with D unclear. The CDR3 has 16 amino acids. Trimming removed 2 bases at V and 0 bases at J, with 11 bases between. CDR1 is PRHDT, CDR2 FYEKMQ, per germline (reference sequence). As DNA, the CDR3 is TGTGCCAGCAGCTTACATCCAGCGAGCTCCTACAATGAGCAGTTCTTC. This gives the protein CASSLHPASSYNEQFF.

The V gene is TRBV19, the J gene TRBJ2-6; weak D call: TRBD1 (5 bases). The CDR3 is 15 residues long. Germline lookup yields CDR1 LNHDA and CDR2 SQIVND (reference sequence). The V and J ends lost 2 bases and 3 bases respectively, with 8 bases between them. CDR3 protein: CASSIQGYGANVLTF. CDR3 DNA: TGTGCCAGTAGTATACAGGGTTATGGGGCCAACGTCCTGACTTTC.

The chain couples TRBV24-1 to TRBJ2-1; 12 nucleotides align to TRBD2. Germline CDR1 is KGHDR and CDR2 is SFDVKD. The CDR3 consists of 15 residues. With 2 bases clipped from V and 12 bases from J, the junction kept 7 bases outside the gene matches. The CDR3 protein is CATSDWASGGDGQFF. The CDR3, as DNA: TGTGCCACCAGTGATTGGGCTAGCGGGGGGGATGGGCAGTTCTTC.

This clone was detected ten times or more. This sequence joins TRBV6-5 and TRBJ1-2; perhaps TRBD1 as D (6 bases). The CDR3 is 12 amino acids. V dropped 6 bases and J dropped 13 bases, with 18 bases sitting between them. Looked up from germline, CDR1 is MNHEY and CDR2 is SVGAGI. The CDR3 nucleotides are TGTGCCAGCAGCCGCGCGACAGGAAGCCCCACCTTC. Translated, it gives CASSRATGSPTF.

The chain combines TRBV7-2 with TRBJ1-3; the D gene is possibly TRBD1 (5 bases). Germline values: CDR1 SGHTA, CDR2 FQGNSA. The CDR3 runs to 17 residues. V lost 4 bases and J 4 bases, leaving 20 bases between the germline ends. The CDR3 protein is CASSSQGGVGAGNTIYF. In DNA, the CDR3 is TGTGCCAGCAGCTCTCAGGGCGGGGTCGGGGCAGGAAACACCATATATTTT. Complete variable domain (other parts from reference TRBV7-2 and TRBJ1-3): GAGVSQSPSNKVTEKGKDVELRCDPISGHTALYWYRQSLGQGLEFLIYFQGNSAPDKSGLPSDRFSAERTGGSVSTLTIQRTQQEDSAVYLCASSSQGGVGAGNTIYFGEGSWLTVV.